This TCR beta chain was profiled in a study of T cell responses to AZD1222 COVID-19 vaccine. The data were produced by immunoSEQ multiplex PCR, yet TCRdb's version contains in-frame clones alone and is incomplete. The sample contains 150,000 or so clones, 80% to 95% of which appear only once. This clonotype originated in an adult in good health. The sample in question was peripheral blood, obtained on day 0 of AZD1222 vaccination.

Written as DNA, the CDR3 is TGTGCCAGCAGCCCCTCCGAGGGGGCAGGAGAGACCCAGTACTTC. Its protein product is CASSPSEGAGETQYF. The rearrangement uses TRBV7-9 and TRBJ2-5, with 7 bases aligning to TRBD1. The ends lost 5 bases at V and 4 bases at J; junction bases unmatched: 10. The CDR3 runs to 15 residues. CDR1 is SEHNR and CDR2 is FQNEAQ in the germline V gene (reference sequence).